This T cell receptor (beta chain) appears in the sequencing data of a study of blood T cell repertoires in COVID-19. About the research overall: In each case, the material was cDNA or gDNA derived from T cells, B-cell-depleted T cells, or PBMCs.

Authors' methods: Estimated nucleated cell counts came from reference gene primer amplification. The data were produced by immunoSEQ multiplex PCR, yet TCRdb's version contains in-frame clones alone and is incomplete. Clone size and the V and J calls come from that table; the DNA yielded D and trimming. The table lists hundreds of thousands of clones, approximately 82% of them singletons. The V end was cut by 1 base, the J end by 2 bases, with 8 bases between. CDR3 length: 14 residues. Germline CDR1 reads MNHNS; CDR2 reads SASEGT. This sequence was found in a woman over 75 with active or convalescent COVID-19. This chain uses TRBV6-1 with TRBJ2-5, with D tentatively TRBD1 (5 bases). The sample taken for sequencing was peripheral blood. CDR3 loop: CASSEDRLQETQYF. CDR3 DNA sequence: TGTGCCAGCAGTGAAGACAGGCTACAAGAGACCCAGTACTTC.